Below are 22 T cell receptor beta chains sequenced from a single sample in a study of blood T cell repertoires in COVID-19. Sequenced by immunoSEQ multiplex PCR; TCRdb stores in-frame clones only, minus some. In the table there are approximately 220,000 clones, less than 90% of which are singletons. Sequenced sample: PBMCs or T cells enriched from blood (not recorded which). These receptors were obtained from a woman in her 40s who had recovered from COVID-19.

In this sample, this clone turned up once. The chain carries TRBV3-1 (or the pseudogene TRBV3-2) and TRBJ1-1; the D gene is possibly TRBD1 (6 bases). Germline V CDR1 and CDR2: LGHDT, YNNKEL (reference sequence). This CDR3 contains 13 residues. The V end lost 2 bases, the J end lost 10 bases, and 14 bases lay between the germline ends. The CDR3 reads CASSQREGGGAFF. CDR3 coding DNA: TGTGCCAGCAGCCAACGGGAGGGAGGGGGAGCTTTCTTT.

This clone has only a few counts. J is TRBJ2-2 and V is TRBV9, with D possibly being TRBD1 (5 bases). CDR1 and CDR2 (germline): SGDLS, YYNGEE. V lost 3 bases and J 4 bases, leaving 10 bases between the germline ends. This CDR3 contains 14 residues. Written as DNA, the CDR3 is TGTGCCAGCAGCGGCATTCAGGGCACCGGGGAGCTGTTTTTT. It specifies CASSGIQGTGELFF.

The genes are TRBV7-2 and TRBJ2-7, with 8 bases identical to TRBD1. V trimming: 3 bases; J trimming: 2 bases; junction bases outside the gene matches: 15. Germline values: CDR1 SGHTA, CDR2 FQGNSA. The CDR3 loop spans 18 amino acids. CDR3 sequence (DNA): TGTGCCAGCAGCTTGCAAACAAATCGACAGGGGTTCCCCTACGAGCAGTACTTC. Protein product: CASSLQTNRQGFPYEQYF.

The chain combines TRBV15 with TRBJ1-1; perhaps TRBD1 as D (6 bases). This CDR3 contains 15 residues. V lost 0 bases to trimming and J lost 0 bases, with 8 bases between them. Germline V gene sequence: CDR1 LNHNV, CDR2 YYDKDF (reference sequence). This CDR3 is CATSRDPGVNTEAFF. CDR3 in DNA: TGTGCCACCAGCAGAGATCCAGGGGTGAACACTGAAGCTTTCTTT.

The chain recombines TRBV10-3 with TRBJ1-1, with unresolved D. The germline V and J ends were trimmed by 5 bases and 4 bases, with 11 bases remaining between them. The CDR3 runs 13 residues. The germline V gene encodes CDR1 ENHRY and CDR2 SYGVKD. CDR3 coding DNA: TGTGCCATCAGTCTAAGTCCCACCACTGAAGCTTTCTTT. Encoded protein: CAISLSPTTEAFF.

V gene TRBV9 combines with J gene TRBJ2-3; 10 bases line up with TRBD1. CDR1 and CDR2 (germline): SGDLS, YYNGEE. The CDR3 length is 17 residues. V shed 2 bases and J 6 bases; nucleotides not matched to a gene: 12. CDR3 in amino acids: CASSVSGTGVSSDTQYF. DNA for the CDR3: TGTGCCAGCAGCGTCTCCGGGACAGGGGTATCGTCGGATACGCAGTATTTT.

This rearrangement joins TRBV28 to TRBJ2-3; TRBD2 agrees at 9 bases. V lost 1 base, J lost 7 bases, and 9 bases stayed unmatched. Germline lookup yields CDR1 MDHEN and CDR2 SYDVKM. This CDR3 region has 16 residues. The CDR3 region is CASSLFPSGKPHTQYF. CDR3 bases: TGTGCCAGCAGTTTATTTCCTAGCGGGAAACCCCATACGCAGTATTTT.

This chain links TRBV6-5 with TRBJ2-5; the D is unclear. The germline V gene has CDR1 MNHEY and CDR2 SVGAGI. Between the trimmed V and J ends, which lost 2 bases and 1 base, there was a span of 5 bases. The CDR3 totals 13 residues. In DNA form, the CDR3 reads TGTGCCAGCAGTTACCCGGGCCAAGAGACCCAGTACTTC. Its translation: CASSYPGQETQYF.

DNA of the CDR3: TGTGCCAGCAGGCGGGACAGAGCAAACATTCAGTACTTC. Amino acids: CASRRDRANIQYF. This chain links TRBV27 with TRBJ2-4, with D perhaps TRBD1 (7 bases). Germline assignment: CDR1 MNHEY and CDR2 SMNVEV (reference sequence). The CDR3 length is 13 residues. Between the trimmed V and J ends, which lost 6 bases and 6 bases, there was a span of 12 bases.

This clone is a singleton in its sample. The chain recombines TRBV6-2 or TRBV6-3 with TRBJ2-1; D is unclear. In germline, CDR1 is MNHEY, CDR2 SVGEGT. This CDR3 spans 14 amino acids. The V and J ends lost 6 bases and 2 bases respectively, with 11 bases between them. The CDR3: CASSPETAYNEQFF. For the CDR3, the DNA is TGTGCCAGCAGCCCCGAAACAGCCTACAATGAGCAGTTCTTC.

The chain is built from TRBV28 and TRBJ1-5, with TRBD1 matching over 7 bases. The V gene's germline CDR1 is MDHEN and CDR2 SYDVKM. V lost 5 bases, J lost 0 bases, and 13 bases stayed unmatched. This CDR3 spans 18 amino acids. The CDR3 DNA sequence: TGTGCCAGCAGTGCCCGGGACAGACTAACTTATAGCAATCAGCCCCAGCATTTT. Protein product: CASSARDRLTYSNQPQHF.

The rearrangement links TRBV15 to TRBJ2-7; possibly TRBD2 for D (6 bases). The germline CDR1 and CDR2 sequences are LNHNV and YYDKDF (reference sequence). The CDR3 is 13 residues long. V lost 4 bases, J lost 3 bases, and 10 bases lay in between. The DNA of the CDR3 is TGTGCCACCAGCACGGGGGTGATCTACGAGCAGTACTTC. Translation: CATSTGVIYEQYF.

This chain links TRBV13 with TRBJ2-3, with 8 bases that match TRBD2. J was trimmed by 4 bases and V by 5 bases; bases with no gene match: 5. The CDR3 loop spans 14 amino acids. Germline CDR1 and CDR2: PRHDT and FYEKMQ (reference sequence). In DNA, the CDR3 is TGTGCCAGCAGCCTCGGGACTAGAGCAGATACGCAGTATTTT. It encodes CASSLGTRADTQYF.

This chain links TRBV28 with TRBJ2-2; TRBD1 matches 9 bases. Germline V gene sequence: CDR1 MDHEN, CDR2 SYDVKM. CDR3 length equals 15 residues. Losses at the gene ends were 5 bases for V and 5 bases for J; bases not matched to a gene: 6. In nucleotides, the CDR3 is TGTGCCAGCAGTCCCGGGACAGGGAGGACCGGGGAGCTGTTTTTT. Translating gives CASSPGTGRTGELFF.

This chain links TRBV27 with TRBJ1-5, with 7 bases lining up with TRBD1. In germline, CDR1 is MNHEY, CDR2 SMNVEV (reference sequence). The CDR3 runs 15 residues. V trimming: 5 bases; J trimming: 7 bases; junction bases outside the gene matches: 11. The chain's CDR3 is CASSLAGGLGQPQHF. Here the CDR3 DNA reads TGTGCCAGCAGTCTGGCAGGGGGGTTAGGGCAGCCCCAGCATTTT.

The genes are TRBV5-1 and TRBJ2-7; the D gene is possibly TRBD2 (6 bases). The CDR3 runs 14 residues. V gave up 4 bases and J gave up 2 bases, with 13 bases separating them. Germline V gives CDR1 SGHRS, CDR2 YFSETQ. Here the CDR3 reads CASSPGTLAYEQYF. Here the CDR3 DNA reads TGCGCCAGCAGCCCGGGGACTTTAGCCTACGAGCAGTACTTC.

The chain employs TRBV7-9 and TRBJ1-3; 7 bases are a match to TRBD1. The germline V gene encodes CDR1 SEHNR and CDR2 FQNEAQ (reference sequence). V trimming: 1 base; J trimming: 0 bases; junction bases outside the gene matches: 9. This CDR3 region has 18 residues. CDR3 nucleotides: TGTGCCAGCAGCTTAGTGTACGCAGGGGGTTACTCTGGAAACACCATATATTTT. Translated: CASSLVYAGGYSGNTIYF.

The chain is built from TRBV6-2 or TRBV6-3 and TRBJ1-2, with D tentatively TRBD1 (5 bases). Germline assignment: CDR1 MNHEY and CDR2 SVGEGT. The CDR3 spans 13 residues. Trimming removed 5 bases at V and 9 bases at J, with 16 bases between. CDR3 coding DNA: TGTGCCAGCAGTCTAAAGGGGAACTTTCGCTACACCTTC. This codes for CASSLKGNFRYTF.

The chain uses TRBV7-8 and TRBJ2-1, with a tentative D call TRBD1 (6 bases). CDR3 size: 15 residues. The V gene lost 5 bases and the J gene lost 2 bases, with 13 bases spanning the gap. CDR1 is SGHVS, CDR2 FQNEAQ, per germline. The CDR3 is CASSPSGTPYNEQFF. The CDR3 nucleotides read TGTGCCAGCAGCCCTTCCGGGACACCCTACAATGAGCAGTTCTTC.

The chain carries TRBV28 and TRBJ2-5; TRBD1 matches 9 bases. This CDR3 has 15 amino acids. From germline, CDR1 is MDHEN and CDR2 SYDVKM. The V and J ends lost 7 bases and 5 bases, in that order; junction bases with no gene match: 11. The CDR3 region has the DNA TGTGCCAGCACCCTCAAACAGGGGGCGGGCGAGACCCAGTACTTC. Translation gives CASTLKQGAGETQYF.

The chain carries TRBV28 and TRBJ2-7, with TRBD1 identical over 10 bases. The CDR3 spans 15 residues. Unmatched junction bases numbered 7, after V lost 7 bases and J lost 1 base. Germline V gene lookup returns CDR1 MDHEN and CDR2 SYDVKM. Here the CDR3 DNA reads TGTGCCAGCAACCCGGACAGGGGGGAGTCCTACGAGCAGTACTTC. This gives the protein CASNPDRGESYEQYF.

The rearrangement joins TRBV28 to TRBJ1-1, with 10 positions matching TRBD1. This CDR3 has 14 amino acids. V lost 5 bases to trimming and J lost 6 bases; unmatched junction nucleotides: 6. Germline lookup yields CDR1 MDHEN and CDR2 SYDVKM. The CDR3 region has the DNA TGTGCCAGCAGTGGGGGACAGGGGTTCGCTGAAGCTTTCTTT. It specifies CASSGGQGFAEAFF.